This T cell receptor (beta chain) stems from a study of blood T cell repertoires in COVID-19. Across the study: Material from acute and convalescent COVID-19 was sourced from the United States, Italy and Spain. PBMCs, B-cell-depleted T cells, or T cells were the source of the cDNA or gDNA that made up the material.

Germline V gene data show CDR1 as ENHRY and CDR2 as SYGVKD. CDR3 length equals 16 residues. The junction had 12 bases not matched to a gene; V was cut back by 6 bases and J by 7 bases. Original data processing: Reference gene primers were amplified, and this amplification served to estimate nucleated cell counts. Only in-frame clones appear in the TCRdb table, and some are missing; sequencing was by immunoSEQ multiplex PCR. V and J calls and clone size are given by that table; D and trimming were obtained from the DNA. The sample shows 180,000 or so clones, about 70% of them seen only once. Sequenced material: peripheral blood. The sequence derives from a woman in her forties or fifties with active or convalescent COVID-19. This sequence joins TRBV10-3 and TRBJ2-1; 10 bases map to TRBD2. Here the CDR3 reads CAIRPGVAGGGNEQFF. CDR3 nucleotides: TGTGCCATCAGACCCGGGGTAGCGGGGGGCGGGAATGAGCAGTTCTTC.